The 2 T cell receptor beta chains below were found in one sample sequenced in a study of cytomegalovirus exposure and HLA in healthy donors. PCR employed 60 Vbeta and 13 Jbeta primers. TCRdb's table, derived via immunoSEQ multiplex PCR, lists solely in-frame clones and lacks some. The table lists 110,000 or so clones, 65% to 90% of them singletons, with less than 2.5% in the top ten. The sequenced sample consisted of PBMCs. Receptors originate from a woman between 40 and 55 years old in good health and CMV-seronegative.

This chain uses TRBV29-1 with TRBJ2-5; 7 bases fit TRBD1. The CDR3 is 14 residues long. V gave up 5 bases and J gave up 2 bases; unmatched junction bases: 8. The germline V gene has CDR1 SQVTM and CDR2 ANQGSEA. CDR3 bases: TGCAGCGTTACACGGGACAGAGCACAAGAGACCCAGTACTTC. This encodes CSVTRDRAQETQYF.

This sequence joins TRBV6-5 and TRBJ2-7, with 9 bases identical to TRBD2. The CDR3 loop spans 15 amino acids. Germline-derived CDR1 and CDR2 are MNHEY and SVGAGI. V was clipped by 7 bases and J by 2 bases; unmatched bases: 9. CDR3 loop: CASTSSGGRAYEQYF. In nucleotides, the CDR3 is TGTGCCAGCACCTCTTCGGGCGGGAGGGCCTACGAGCAGTACTTC.